Presented here are 21 T cell receptor beta chains from one specimen sequenced in a study of T cell responses to AZD1222 COVID-19 vaccine. Data came from immunoSEQ multiplex PCR; TCRdb stores just in-frame clones and leaves some out. The sample has about 220,000 clones; about 92% are singletons. The source material was peripheral blood, sampled on day 0 of MenACWY control vaccination. The receptors were gathered from an adult in good health.

The chain has TRBV11-2 and TRBJ2-5, with 8 bases matching TRBD1. The CDR3 loop spans 15 amino acids. The J segment lost 4 bases and the V segment lost 5 bases, leaving 9 bases of the junction unmatched. Germline CDR1 reads SGHAT; CDR2 reads FQNNGV. The CDR3 region is CASSMIRGRGETQYF. In DNA, the CDR3 is TGTGCCAGCAGCATGATCAGGGGGCGGGGAGAGACCCAGTACTTC.

V and J are TRBV9 and TRBJ1-2; D remains unclear. The CDR3 length is 15 residues. In germline, CDR1 is SGDLS, CDR2 YYNGEE. V lost 4 bases to trimming and J lost 2 bases, with 15 bases between them. The CDR3 loop is CASSSGVPSNYGYTF. CDR3 bases: TGTGCCAGCAGCTCCGGGGTGCCCTCCAACTATGGCTACACCTTC.

This clone appeared a single time. V is TRBV15 and J is TRBJ2-1; 9 bases match TRBD2. V shed 4 bases, J shed 7 bases, and the junction held 5 bases outside the gene matches. CDR1 and CDR2 (germline): LNHNV, YYDKDF (reference sequence). The CDR3 covers 14 residues. The DNA of the CDR3 is TGTGCCACCAGCATCGCGGGGGGGGAGAATGAGCAGTTCTTC. It is translated as CATSIAGGENEQFF.

This clone appeared once. The rearrangement links TRBV4-3 to TRBJ1-4, with 7 bases fitting TRBD1. The CDR3 sequence is 15 residues long. In germline, CDR1 is LGHNA, CDR2 YSLEER. With 3 bases clipped from V and 4 bases from J, the junction kept 5 bases outside the gene matches. In nucleotides, the CDR3 is TGCGCCAGCAGCCACTCGACAGGGATTAATGAAAAACTGTTTTTT. Protein: CASSHSTGINEKLFF.

This clone was recorded only once. V is TRBV5-4 and J is TRBJ1-2; D gene unclear. CDR1 SGHNT and CDR2 YYREEE come from the germline V gene (reference sequence). Trimming stripped 2 bases from V and 0 bases from J, with 8 bases between. This CDR3 is built from 14 residues. The CDR3 region has the DNA TGTGCCAGCAGCTTCTCAGGACCTAACTATGGCTACACCTTC. This encodes CASSFSGPNYGYTF.

This clone was picked up a small number of times. The chain joins TRBV7-6 to TRBJ2-3, with D unclear. CDR3 length equals 13 residues. Germline CDR1 reads SGHVS; CDR2 reads FNYEAQ. The V and J ends lost 5 bases and 1 base respectively, with 7 bases between them. The DNA of the CDR3 is TGTGCCAGCAGCCCCGCTGGCACAGATACGCAGTATTTT. This encodes CASSPAGTDTQYF.

This chain links TRBV27 with TRBJ1-1; 7 bases agree with TRBD1. This CDR3 comprises 14 residues. CDR1 and CDR2 (germline): MNHEY, SMNVEV (reference sequence). The ends lost 5 bases at V and 6 bases at J; junction bases unmatched: 9. CDR3 amino acids: CASSAHRGVPEAFF. The CDR3 DNA reads as TGTGCCAGCAGTGCCCACAGGGGTGTCCCTGAAGCTTTCTTT.

V usage is TRBV28 and J usage is TRBJ1-6; D uncertain. Germline V gives CDR1 MDHEN, CDR2 SYDVKM. The germline V and J ends were trimmed by 2 bases and 10 bases, with 9 bases remaining between them. The CDR3 has 13 amino acids. For the CDR3, the DNA is TGTGCCAGCAGTTTAACAAGGTCCTCACCCCTCCACTTT. It is translated as CASSLTRSSPLHF.

The rearrangement joins TRBV5-1 to TRBJ1-2; D not certain. Deletions cut 4 bases from V and 0 bases from J, with 13 bases between. CDR3 length: 15 amino acids. Germline CDR1 SGHRS, CDR2 YFSETQ. The CDR3: CASSPGGRTNYGYTF. DNA for the CDR3: TGCGCCAGCAGCCCCGGCGGTAGAACTAACTATGGCTACACCTTC. Filled out from reference TRBV5-1 and TRBJ1-2, the complete variable domain reads KAGVTQTPRYLIKTRGQQVTLSCSPISGHRSVSWYQQTPGQGLQFLFEYFSETQRNKGNFPGRFSGRQFSNSRSEMNVSTLELGDSALYLCASSPGGRTNYGYTFGSGTRLTVV.

V and J are TRBV14 and TRBJ2-2, with D perhaps matching TRBD1 (6 bases). CDR3 length equals 15 residues. Germline V gene lookup returns CDR1 SGHDN and CDR2 FVKESK. The V end was cut by 6 bases, the J end by 4 bases, with 15 bases between. The CDR3 nucleotides read TGTGCCAGCAGAGAACAGGGATTGTCCACCGGGGAGCTGTTTTTT. Protein sequence: CASREQGLSTGELFF.

Only a few counts were recorded for this clone. The chain links TRBV11-2 to TRBJ2-7, with 12 bases lining up with TRBD1. Germline V gene sequence: CDR1 SGHAT, CDR2 FQNNGV. The V and J ends lost 5 bases and 4 bases, in that order; junction bases with no gene match: 6. The CDR3 is made up of 15 amino acids. CDR3 coding DNA: TGTGCCAGCAGCGCACGGGACAGGGGGCTATACGAGCAGTACTTC. Protein product: CASSARDRGLYEQYF.

This clone appeared a single time. CDR3 nucleotide sequence: TGTGCCAGCAGCCATAACAGGGGGCGCGGTGGCTACACCTTC. Amino acid sequence: CASSHNRGRGGYTF. The J gene is TRBJ1-2, the V gene TRBV14, with 9 bases lining up with TRBD1. With V trimmed by 3 bases and J by 7 bases, 6 bases remained unmatched. The CDR3 totals 14 residues. Germline loops: CDR1 SGHDN, CDR2 FVKESK.

The chain joins TRBV7-8 to TRBJ1-1; D call uncertain. CDR1 SGHVS and CDR2 FQNEAQ come from the germline V gene. The CDR3 totals 14 residues. V shed 3 bases and J shed 1 base, with 9 bases lying between them. DNA for the CDR3: TGTGCCAGCAGCTTCGCGTTTGGGAACACTGAAGCTTTCTTT. Translated, it gives CASSFAFGNTEAFF.

The chain couples TRBV3-1 (or the pseudogene TRBV3-2) to TRBJ2-5, with 8 bases matching TRBD1. The V gene end was trimmed by 8 bases and the J gene end by 6 bases; junction bases not matched to a gene: 8. Germline CDR1 is LGHDT and CDR2 is YNNKEL (reference sequence). This CDR3 has 13 residues. DNA for the CDR3: TGTGCCAGCGGCGCACAGGGGGGTAAGACCCAGTACTTC. Translating gives CASGAQGGKTQYF.

V gene TRBV5-8 combines with J gene TRBJ2-6; TRBD1 might be the D (6 bases). With 2 bases removed from V and 4 bases from J, the gap between germline ends came to 10 bases. CDR3 size: 15 residues. Germline CDR1 SGHTS, CDR2 YDEGEE. This CDR3 reads CASSFRGSGANVLTF. DNA of the CDR3: TGTGCCAGCAGCTTCAGGGGTAGCGGGGCCAACGTCCTGACTTTC.

The rearrangement uses TRBV2 and TRBJ1-6; maybe TRBD1 (5 bases). Between the trimmed V and J ends, which lost 6 bases and 1 base, there was a span of 10 bases. Per germline, CDR1 SNHLY and CDR2 FYNNEI. The CDR3 extends over 15 amino acids. CDR3 DNA: TGTGCCAGCAGGGAACAGGAATCCTATAATTCACCCCTCCACTTT. This sequence encodes CASREQESYNSPLHF.

This chain uses TRBV5-8 with TRBJ2-7, with D tentatively TRBD2 (5 bases). The ends were cut back, 4 bases at V and 3 bases at J, with 5 bases in the middle. CDR3 length equals 11 residues. Germline V gene data show CDR1 as SGHTS and CDR2 as YDEGEE. The CDR3 reads CASSRDYEQYF. Written as DNA, the CDR3 is TGTGCCAGCAGCCGGGACTACGAGCAGTACTTC.

The V call is TRBV5-1, the J call TRBJ1-3, with a tentative D call TRBD1 (5 bases). CDR3 length: 16 amino acids. Germline V lookup: CDR1 SGHRS, CDR2 YFSETQ. The germline V and J ends were trimmed by 0 bases and 0 bases, with 10 bases remaining between them. The CDR3 sequence: CASSLGGPHSGNTIYF. The CDR3 DNA is TGCGCCAGCAGCTTGGGGGGACCGCACTCTGGAAACACCATATATTTT.

This CDR3 reads CASSLPMGQATEAFF. CDR3 nucleotide sequence: TGTGCCAGCAGCTTGCCTATGGGGCAGGCCACTGAAGCTTTCTTT. V and J are TRBV7-9 and TRBJ1-1; D is possibly TRBD1 (5 bases). CDR1 is SEHNR, CDR2 FQNEAQ, per germline (reference sequence). This CDR3 region has 15 residues. Trimming stripped 3 bases from V and 4 bases from J, with 15 bases between.

The chain has TRBV7-2 and TRBJ2-6; D may be TRBD2 (6 bases). The germline gives CDR1 SGHTA, CDR2 FQGNSA. The CDR3 totals 17 residues. Trimming pared 0 bases from V and 2 bases from J, leaving 11 bases between. CDR3 bases: TGTGCCAGCAGCTTAGCGGCGGCGGGGCCTGGGGCCAACGTCCTGACTTTC. It yields the protein CASSLAAAGPGANVLTF.

This clone was seen just once. The chain links TRBV7-2 to TRBJ1-2; D unclear. Germline V gene lookup returns CDR1 SGHTA and CDR2 FQGNSA. The CDR3 is made up of 14 amino acids. V lost 1 base and J lost 3, with 9 bases in between. CDR3 protein: CASSLGPGDYGYTF. CDR3 sequence (DNA): TGTGCCAGCAGCTTAGGCCCGGGAGACTATGGCTACACCTTC. The variable domain in full, completed from reference TRBV7-2 and TRBJ1-2, reads GAGVSQSPSNKVTEKGKDVELRCDPISGHTALYWYRQSLGQGLEFLIYFQGNSAPDKSGLPSDRFSAERTGGSVSTLTIQRTQQEDSAVYLCASSLGPGDYGYTFGSGTRLTVV.